The T cell receptor (beta chain) under discussion was sequenced for a study of blood T cells in healthy people across ages. A second PCR, run for 7 to 11 cycles, used a sample-barcoded 5' primer plus a J-beta primer mix. Tagging of each cDNA molecule was performed by a template-switch adaptor with 12 random nucleotides. TCRdb itself ran the 5' RACE reads through MiXCR, one entry per CDR3 protein. In the table there are hundreds of thousands of distinct CDR3 sequences, around 54% of which are singletons. Per the germline V gene, CDR1 is MDHEN and CDR2 is SYDVKM. V shed 6 bases and J shed 3 bases, with 14 bases lying between them. The CDR3 is 14 residues long.

The sample comprised blood. V usage is TRBV28 and J usage is TRBJ1-1; D is undetermined. This sequence was found in a man aged 60-69 years in good health. The CDR3 spells CASSLPGWDTEAFF. For the CDR3, the DNA is TGTGCCAGCAGCCTCCCCGGGTGGGACACTGAAGCTTTCTTT.